What follows is one TCR beta chain and its context. The data stem from a study of blood T cell repertoires in COVID-19. Overall study: Samples came from the United States, Italy and Spain, spanning acute and convalescent COVID-19. The analysed material was cDNA or gDNA that came from T cells, B-cell-depleted T cells, or PBMCs.

TCRdb's copy holds only in-frame clones and misses some; the assay was immunoSEQ multiplex PCR. Among roughly 700,000 clones listed, around 89% were seen once. The V gene end was trimmed by 5 bases and the J gene end by 1 base; junction bases not matched to a gene: 4. Germline V gene lookup returns CDR1 MRHNA and CDR2 SNTAGT. The CDR3 is 14 amino acids. The sequencing sample was made of peripheral blood. This chain joins TRBV6-4 and TRBJ1-1; TRBD1 aligns across 7 bases. The sequence was collected from a woman aged 18-30 years with acute or convalescent COVID-19. The CDR3 protein is CASSYRDRNTEAFF. CDR3 nucleotide sequence: TGTGCCAGCAGTTACCGGGACAGGAACACTGAAGCTTTCTTT.